This entry lists 19 T cell receptor beta chains sequenced from one sample in a study of blood T cell repertoires in COVID-19 (dated by TCRdb to 2018 to 2020). Receptor amplification or capture employed the immunoSEQ multiplex PCR assay. This is the immuneACCESS table as TCRdb keeps it, with only in-frame sequences that have V and J called. A part of the clones is gone; compared with another copy, unresolved V genes explain less than half, and the rest is unexplained. The sample table contains fewer than 200,000 clones; only one count was recorded for 90% of them. The leading ten clones occupy approximately 0.5% of the sample. The specimen sequenced was peripheral blood. All receptors derive from a man aged 50-59 years with acute or convalescent COVID-19.

The CDR3 loop reads CASSQWDYPPGANVLTF. The CDR3 DNA sequence: TGCGCCAGCAGTCAATGGGACTATCCCCCTGGGGCCAACGTCCTGACTTTC. The chain carries TRBV23-1 and TRBJ2-6; 7 positions agree with TRBD2. TRBV23-1 is noted as an ORF with a role that remains uncertain. With 1 base clipped from V and 2 bases from J, the junction kept 5 bases outside the gene matches. The CDR3 is made up of 17 amino acids.

This chain links TRBV19 with TRBJ1-6; D is ambiguous. Trimming pared 6 bases from V and 10 bases from J, leaving 16 bases between. The CDR3 is 14 amino acids. CDR1 and CDR2 (germline): LNHDA, SQIVND (reference sequence). The CDR3 DNA follows: TGTGCCAGTAGCCTAAAACAGTTCACGTCACCCCTCCACTTT. Residues: CASSLKQFTSPLHF.

V is TRBV7-9 and J is TRBJ1-1, with 8 bases that match TRBD1. CDR1 is SEHNR and CDR2 is FQNEAQ in the germline V gene (reference sequence). V shed 5 bases, J shed 0 bases, and the junction held 8 bases outside the gene matches. The CDR3 sequence is 16 residues long. The CDR3 sequence is CASSRGQGGVNTEAFF. In DNA, the CDR3 is TGTGCCAGCAGCCGTGGACAGGGCGGCGTGAACACTGAAGCTTTCTTT.

CDR3 coding DNA: TGTGCCAGCAGCGTAGCGGCGGGAATCCAAGAGACCCAGTACTTC. Encoded protein: CASSVAAGIQETQYF. The chain has TRBV9 and TRBJ2-5; D is possibly TRBD2 (6 bases). The germline V gene has CDR1 SGDLS and CDR2 YYNGEE. V dropped 0 bases and J dropped 1 base, with 10 bases sitting between them. The CDR3 runs 15 residues.

The chain links TRBV5-6 to TRBJ2-1; D is undetermined. The CDR3 has 10 residues. Trimming pared 2 bases from V and 8 bases from J, leaving 2 bases between. The germline gives CDR1 SGHDT, CDR2 YYEEEE. The CDR3 coding sequence is TGTGCCAGCAGCTTCGATGAGCAGTTCTTC. This translates into CASSFDEQFF.

The chain uses TRBV28 and TRBJ2-1, with TRBD2 identical over 7 bases. Germline CDR1 reads MDHEN; CDR2 reads SYDVKM. The CDR3 runs to 18 residues. Trimming removed 6 bases from V and 10 bases from J; junction bases left unmatched: 24. The DNA of the CDR3 is TGTGCCAGCAGGGCCTTTGCGAATTTGAGGACTAGAATAGAGGAGCAGTTCTTC. Translating it yields CASRAFANLRTRIEEQFF.

CDR3 nucleotide sequence: TGTGCCAGCAGTCGACAGTACACTGAAGCTTTCTTT. Its translation is CASSRQYTEAFF. V usage is TRBV6-2 or TRBV6-3 and J usage is TRBJ1-1, with D tentatively TRBD1 (5 bases). CDR1 and CDR2 from the germline V gene are MNHEY and SVGEGT. The CDR3 contains 12 residues. Trimming stripped 5 bases from V and 3 bases from J, with 7 bases between.

The V call is TRBV18, the J call TRBJ2-5; 9 positions match TRBD1. CDR3 size: 16 residues. Germline CDR1 reads KGHSH; CDR2 reads LQKENI. J was trimmed by 4 bases and V by 5 bases; bases with no gene match: 11. In DNA, the CDR3 is TGTGCCAGCTCATACACCGGGACAGGGAGCGGAGAGACCCAGTACTTC. This codes for CASSYTGTGSGETQYF.

This chain joins TRBV10-3 and TRBJ2-1; a weak D match, TRBD2 (6 bases). This CDR3 has 13 amino acids. V shed 9 bases and J shed 7 bases, with 16 bases lying between them. CDR1 and CDR2 (germline): ENHRY, SYGVKD. The CDR3 reads CAINGGSGNEQFF. CDR3 DNA: TGTGCCATTAACGGGGGAAGTGGAAATGAGCAGTTCTTC.

The chain combines TRBV7-2 with TRBJ1-1; 9 nucleotides line up with TRBD1. Looked up from germline, CDR1 is SGHTA and CDR2 is FQGNSA. The CDR3 runs 16 residues. With 4 bases clipped from V and 0 bases from J, the junction kept 6 bases outside the gene matches. CDR3 region: CASSSPGTGMNTEAFF. CDR3 nucleotide sequence: TGTGCCAGCAGCTCCCCCGGGACAGGGATGAACACTGAAGCTTTCTTT. Using reference TRBV7-2 and TRBJ1-1 for the parts outside the CDR3, the full variable domain is GAGVSQSPSNKVTEKGKDVELRCDPISGHTALYWYRQSLGQGLEFLIYFQGNSAPDKSGLPSDRFSAERTGGSVSTLTIQRTQQEDSAVYLCASSSPGTGMNTEAFFGQGTRLTVV.

The chain couples TRBV30 to TRBJ2-7, with TRBD1 matching over 7 bases. V shed 1 base and J 2 bases; nucleotides not matched to a gene: 8. The CDR3 contains 15 residues. CDR1 GTSNPN and CDR2 SVGIG come from the germline V gene (reference sequence). CDR3 coding DNA: TGTGCCTGGAGTGGAAGCCGGGACAGTACCTACGAGCAGTACTTC. Encoded protein: CAWSGSRDSTYEQYF.

V gene TRBV6-6 combines with J gene TRBJ1-2; weak D call: TRBD1 (6 bases). V shed 5 bases and J shed 1 base, with 17 bases lying between them. Looked up from germline, CDR1 is MNHNY and CDR2 is SVGAGI (reference sequence). The CDR3 runs 16 residues. The CDR3 spells CASSLRGGADNYGYTF. The CDR3 DNA reads TGTGCCAGCAGTCTCCGAGGGGGGGCCGATAACTATGGCTACACCTTC.

The chain carries TRBV29-1 and TRBJ1-2; D may be TRBD1 (5 bases). The CDR3 totals 12 residues. Trimming cost V 2 bases and J 3 bases, with 7 bases left between them. Germline values: CDR1 SQVTM, CDR2 ANQGSEA. Here the CDR3 reads CSVETGDYGYTF. Written as DNA, the CDR3 is TGCAGCGTTGAAACGGGGGACTATGGCTACACCTTC.

The rearrangement links TRBV28 to TRBJ1-2, with a possible D match to TRBD1 (6 bases). The CDR3 length is 16 residues. Germline CDR1 is MDHEN and CDR2 is SYDVKM. Trimming left V 3 bases short and J 0 bases short, with 14 bases between. Here the CDR3 reads CASSFGTLMANYGYTF. As DNA, the CDR3 is TGTGCCAGCAGTTTTGGGACACTCATGGCTAACTATGGCTACACCTTC.

The chain couples TRBV28 to TRBJ1-1; 11 bases are shared with TRBD1. J was trimmed by 6 bases and V by 6 bases; bases with no gene match: 9. The CDR3 runs 15 residues. CDR1 and CDR2 from the germline V gene are MDHEN and SYDVKM. The CDR3 loop is CASSPGTGGLAEAFF. The CDR3, as DNA: TGTGCCAGCAGCCCTGGGACAGGGGGGTTGGCTGAAGCTTTCTTT.

The chain uses TRBV29-1 and TRBJ1-2, with 7 bases identical to TRBD1. V was clipped by 7 bases and J by 8 bases; unmatched bases: 10. This CDR3 region has 12 residues. The V gene's germline CDR1 is SQVTM and CDR2 ANQGSEA. The chain's CDR3 is CSDAKGAEGYTF. CDR3 in DNA: TGCAGCGACGCCAAGGGGGCGGAGGGCTACACCTTC.

V is TRBV5-1 and J is TRBJ2-2; TRBD2 agrees at 13 bases. CDR3 size: 15 residues. Losses at the gene ends were 5 bases for V and 8 bases for J; bases not matched to a gene: 6. Germline CDR1 is SGHRS and CDR2 is YFSETQ. Here the CDR3 DNA reads TGCGCCAGCAGGGGGACTAGCGGGGCCAATGGGGAGCTGTTTTTT. Protein: CASRGTSGANGELFF.

The V gene is TRBV10-3, the J gene TRBJ2-3; 8 bases are a match to TRBD1. Trimming at V came to 10 bases and at J to 6 bases, leaving 6 bases not matched to a gene. CDR3 length: 12 amino acids. CDR1 is ENHRY, CDR2 SYGVKD, per germline. The CDR3 here is CATGQGADTQYF. The DNA for the CDR3 is TGTGCCACCGGACAGGGCGCGGATACGCAGTATTTT.

The chain joins TRBV5-1 to TRBJ2-7; 8 nucleotides agree with TRBD1. J gave up 7 bases and V 3 bases, and 9 bases lay outside the gene matches. This CDR3 has 14 residues. Germline assignment: CDR1 SGHRS and CDR2 YFSETQ. CDR3 residues: CASSSKDRGEEQYF. The CDR3 coding sequence is TGCGCCAGCAGCTCAAAAGACAGGGGAGAGGAGCAGTACTTC.